This paragraph covers one T cell receptor beta chain sequence. This sample was included in a study of blood T cell repertoires in COVID-19. The overall study: Sites across the United States, Italy and Spain contributed samples from acute and convalescent COVID-19. T cells, B-cell-depleted T cells, or PBMCs supplied cDNA or gDNA.

Germline CDR1 and CDR2: ENHRY and SYGVKD. With V trimmed by 6 bases and J by 4 bases, 3 bases remained unmatched. The CDR3 runs to 13 residues. Methods used by the authors: Estimates of nucleated cell counts were drawn from the amplification of reference gene primers. TCRdb keeps only in-frame clones here, not all; method: immunoSEQ multiplex PCR. D and trimming were read from the DNA, whereas the V and J calls and clone size are those reported in that table. The repertoire holds approximately 76,000 clones, with roughly nine tenths as singletons. The sequenced material came from peripheral blood. The clonotype was recovered from a man aged 80 or over in a cohort sampled during active COVID-19. The rearrangement joins TRBV10-3 to TRBJ1-1; 9 positions agree with TRBD1. CDR3 DNA sequence: TGTGCCATCAGGACGGACAGGGGCACTGAAGCTTTCTTT. Translated: CAIRTDRGTEAFF.